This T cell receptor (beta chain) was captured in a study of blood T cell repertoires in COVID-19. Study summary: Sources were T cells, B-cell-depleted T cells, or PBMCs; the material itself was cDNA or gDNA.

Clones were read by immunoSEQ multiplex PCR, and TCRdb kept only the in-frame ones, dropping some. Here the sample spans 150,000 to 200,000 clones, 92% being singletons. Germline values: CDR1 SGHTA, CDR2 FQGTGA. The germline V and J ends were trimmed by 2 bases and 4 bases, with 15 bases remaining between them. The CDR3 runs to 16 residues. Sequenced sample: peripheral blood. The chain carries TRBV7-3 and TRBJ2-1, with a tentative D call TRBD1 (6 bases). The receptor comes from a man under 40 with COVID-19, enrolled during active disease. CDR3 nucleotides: TGTGCCAGCAGCTTAGAGATGGGGGCCGGGTACAATGAGCAGTTCTTC. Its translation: CASSLEMGAGYNEQFF.